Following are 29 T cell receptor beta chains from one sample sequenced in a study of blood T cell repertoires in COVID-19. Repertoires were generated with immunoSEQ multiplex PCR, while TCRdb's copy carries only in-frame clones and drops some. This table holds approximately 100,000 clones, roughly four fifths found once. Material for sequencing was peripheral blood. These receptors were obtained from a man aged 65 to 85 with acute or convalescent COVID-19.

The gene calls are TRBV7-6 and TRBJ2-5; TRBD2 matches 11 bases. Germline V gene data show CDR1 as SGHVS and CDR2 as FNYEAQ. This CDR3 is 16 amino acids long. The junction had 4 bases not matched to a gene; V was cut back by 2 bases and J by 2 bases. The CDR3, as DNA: TGTGCCAGCAGCTTATCTTGGACTAGCGGGCAAGAGACCCAGTACTTC. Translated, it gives CASSLSWTSGQETQYF.

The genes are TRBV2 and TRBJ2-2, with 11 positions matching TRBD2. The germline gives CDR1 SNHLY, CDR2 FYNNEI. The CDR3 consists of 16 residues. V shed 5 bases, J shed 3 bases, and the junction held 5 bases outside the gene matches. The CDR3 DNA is TGTGCCAGCAGTCCCCGACTAGCGGGGTACACCGGGGAGCTGTTTTTT. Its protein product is CASSPRLAGYTGELFF.

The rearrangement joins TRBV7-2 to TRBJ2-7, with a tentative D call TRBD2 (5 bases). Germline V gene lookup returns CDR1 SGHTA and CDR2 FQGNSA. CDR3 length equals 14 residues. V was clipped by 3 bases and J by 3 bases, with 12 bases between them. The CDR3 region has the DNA TGTGCCAGCAGCTTTGGACTGCAGGACTACGAGCAGTACTTC. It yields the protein CASSFGLQDYEQYF.

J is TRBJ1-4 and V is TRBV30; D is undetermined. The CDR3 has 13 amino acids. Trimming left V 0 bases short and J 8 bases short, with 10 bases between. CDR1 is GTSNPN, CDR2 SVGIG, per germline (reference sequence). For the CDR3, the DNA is TGTGCCTGGAGTGTATTACAGACGGAAAAACTGTTTTTT. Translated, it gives CAWSVLQTEKLFF. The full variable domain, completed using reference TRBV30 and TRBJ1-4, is SQTIHQWPATLVQPVGSPLSLECTVEGTSNPNLYWYRQAAGRGLQLLFYSVGIGQISSEVPQNLSASRPQDRQFILSSKKLLLSDSGFYLCAWSVLQTEKLFFGSGTQLSVL.

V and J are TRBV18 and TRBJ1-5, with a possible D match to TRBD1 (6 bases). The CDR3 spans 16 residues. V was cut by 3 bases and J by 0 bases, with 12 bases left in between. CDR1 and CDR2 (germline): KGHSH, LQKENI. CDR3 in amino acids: CASSPLPGDSNQPQHF. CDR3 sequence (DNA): TGTGCCAGCTCACCTTTGCCAGGGGATAGCAATCAGCCCCAGCATTTT.

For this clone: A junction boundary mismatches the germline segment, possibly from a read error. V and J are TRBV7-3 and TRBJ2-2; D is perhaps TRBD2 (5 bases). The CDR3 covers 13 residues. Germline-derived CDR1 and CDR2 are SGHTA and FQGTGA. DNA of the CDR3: TGTGCCAGCAGCTTAGGGTTACGCCGGGGAGCTGTTTTT. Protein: CASSLGLRRGAVF.

CDR3 bases: TGTGCCAGCAGCTCCGGACTTAACACTGAAGCTTTCTTT. This translates into CASSSGLNTEAFF. The rearrangement links TRBV11-1 to TRBJ1-1, with D uncertain. This CDR3 is 13 amino acids long. In germline, CDR1 is SGHAT, CDR2 FQDESV (reference sequence). The germline V and J ends were trimmed by 4 bases and 2 bases, with 8 bases remaining between them.

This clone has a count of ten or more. CDR3 protein: CASIGPNQPQHF. The CDR3 DNA reads as TGTGCCAGCATTGGGCCAAATCAGCCCCAGCATTTT. J is TRBJ1-5 and V is TRBV6-6; D is undetermined. The germline V gene has CDR1 MNHNY and CDR2 SVGAGI (reference sequence). The CDR3 consists of 12 residues. V was cut by 7 bases and J by 4 bases, with 8 bases left in between.

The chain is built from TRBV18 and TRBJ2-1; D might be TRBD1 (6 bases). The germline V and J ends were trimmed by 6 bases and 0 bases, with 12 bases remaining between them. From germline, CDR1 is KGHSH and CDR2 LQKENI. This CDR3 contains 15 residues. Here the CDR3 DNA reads TGTGCCAGCTCGTTGCAGGGGAGCTCCTACAATGAGCAGTTCTTC. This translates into CASSLQGSSYNEQFF.

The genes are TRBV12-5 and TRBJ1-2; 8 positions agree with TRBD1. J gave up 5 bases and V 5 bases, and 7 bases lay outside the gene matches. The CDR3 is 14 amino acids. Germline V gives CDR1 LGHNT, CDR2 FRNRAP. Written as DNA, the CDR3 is TGTGCTAGTGGTAAGGAGACAGGGGTATATGGCTACACCTTC. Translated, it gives CASGKETGVYGYTF.

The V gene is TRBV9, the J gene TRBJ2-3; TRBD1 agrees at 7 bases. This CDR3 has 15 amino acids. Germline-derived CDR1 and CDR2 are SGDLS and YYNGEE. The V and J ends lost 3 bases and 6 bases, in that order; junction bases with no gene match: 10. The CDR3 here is CASSGRDSVSDTQYF. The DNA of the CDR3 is TGTGCCAGCAGCGGCCGGGACAGTGTTTCGGATACGCAGTATTTT.

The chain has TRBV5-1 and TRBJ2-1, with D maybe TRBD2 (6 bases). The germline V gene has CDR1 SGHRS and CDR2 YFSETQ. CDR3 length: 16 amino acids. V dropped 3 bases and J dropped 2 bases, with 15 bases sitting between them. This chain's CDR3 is CASSSSSAGTYNEQFF. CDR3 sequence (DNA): TGCGCCAGCAGCTCCAGTTCGGCGGGGACCTACAATGAGCAGTTCTTC. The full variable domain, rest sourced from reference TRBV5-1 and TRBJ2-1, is KAGVTQTPRYLIKTRGQQVTLSCSPISGHRSVSWYQQTPGQGLQFLFEYFSETQRNKGNFPGRFSGRQFSNSRSEMNVSTLELGDSALYLCASSSSSAGTYNEQFFGPGTRLTVL.

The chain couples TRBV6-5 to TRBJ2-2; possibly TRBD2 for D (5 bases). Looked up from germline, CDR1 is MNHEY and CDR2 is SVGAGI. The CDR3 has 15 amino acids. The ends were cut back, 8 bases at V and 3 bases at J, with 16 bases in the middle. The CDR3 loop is CASWRKQLHTGELFF. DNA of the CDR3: TGTGCCAGCTGGAGGAAACAGCTTCACACCGGGGAGCTGTTTTTT.

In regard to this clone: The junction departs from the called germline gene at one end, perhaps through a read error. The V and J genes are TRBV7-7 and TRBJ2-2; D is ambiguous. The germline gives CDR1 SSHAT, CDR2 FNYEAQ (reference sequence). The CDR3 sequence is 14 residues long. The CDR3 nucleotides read TGTGCTAGCAGCTTAGTATCGCCGGCCGGGGAGCTGTTTTTT. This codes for CASSLVSPAGELFF.

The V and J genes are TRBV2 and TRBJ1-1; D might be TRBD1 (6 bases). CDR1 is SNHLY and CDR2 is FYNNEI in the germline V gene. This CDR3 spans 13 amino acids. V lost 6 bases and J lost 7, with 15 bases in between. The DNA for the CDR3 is TGTGCCAGCAGGTCACAGGGCCGTATTGAAGCTTTCTTT. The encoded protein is CASRSQGRIEAFF.

As DNA, the CDR3 is TGTGCCAGCAGCTTGCGGTTTGAAGCTTTCTTT. It encodes CASSLRFEAFF. The rearrangement uses TRBV7-9 and TRBJ1-1; D remains unclear. The CDR3 is 11 amino acids. V dropped 3 bases and J dropped 7 bases, with 6 bases sitting between them. CDR1 and CDR2 (germline): SEHNR, FQNEAQ (reference sequence). Combining the CDR3 with reference TRBV7-9 and TRBJ1-1 gives the whole variable domain DTGVSQNPRHKITKRGQNVTFRCDPISEHNRLYWYRQTLGQGPEFLTYFQNEAQLEKSRLLSDRFSAERPKGSFSTLEIQRTEQGDSAMYLCASSLRFEAFFGQGTRLTVV.

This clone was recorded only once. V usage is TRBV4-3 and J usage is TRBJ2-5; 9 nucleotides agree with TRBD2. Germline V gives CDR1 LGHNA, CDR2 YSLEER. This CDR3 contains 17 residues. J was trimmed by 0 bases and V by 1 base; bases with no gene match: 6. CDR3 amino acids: CASSQGRSGRNQETQYF. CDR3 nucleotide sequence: TGCGCCAGCAGCCAAGGTCGAAGCGGGAGGAACCAAGAGACCCAGTACTTC.

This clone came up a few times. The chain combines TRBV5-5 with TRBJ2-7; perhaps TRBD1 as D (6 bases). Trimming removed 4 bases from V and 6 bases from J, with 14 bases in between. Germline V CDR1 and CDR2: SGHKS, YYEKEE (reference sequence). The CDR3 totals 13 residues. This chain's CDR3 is CASSQDSFSEQYF. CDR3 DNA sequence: TGTGCCAGCAGCCAGGACAGTTTTAGCGAGCAGTACTTC.

The CDR3 DNA follows: TGTGCCAGCAGCTCACAGGGTATCACCGGGGAGCTGTTTTTT. This encodes CASSSQGITGELFF. The rearrangement joins TRBV7-9 to TRBJ2-2; possibly TRBD1 for D (6 bases). V was clipped by 4 bases and J by 4 bases, with 10 bases between them. The CDR3 consists of 14 residues. Germline-derived CDR1 and CDR2 are SEHNR and FQNEAQ (reference sequence).

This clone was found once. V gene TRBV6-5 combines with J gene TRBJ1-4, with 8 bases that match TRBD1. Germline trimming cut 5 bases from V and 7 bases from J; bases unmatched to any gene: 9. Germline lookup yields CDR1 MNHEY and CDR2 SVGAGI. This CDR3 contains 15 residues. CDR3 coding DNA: TGTGCCAGCAGTATGACAGGGGTGGCCCCTGAAAAACTGTTTTTT. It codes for CASSMTGVAPEKLFF.

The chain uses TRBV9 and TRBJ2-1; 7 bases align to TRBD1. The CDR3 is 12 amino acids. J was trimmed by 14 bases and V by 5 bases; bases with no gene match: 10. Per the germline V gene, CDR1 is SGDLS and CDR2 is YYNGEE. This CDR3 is CASSYTGDSEFF. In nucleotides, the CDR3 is TGTGCCAGCAGTTATACCGGGGACAGCGAGTTCTTC.

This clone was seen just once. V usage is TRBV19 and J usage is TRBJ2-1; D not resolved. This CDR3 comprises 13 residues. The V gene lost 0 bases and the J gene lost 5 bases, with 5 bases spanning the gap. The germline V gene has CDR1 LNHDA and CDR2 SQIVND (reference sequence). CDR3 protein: CASSIDRNNEQFF. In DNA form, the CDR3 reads TGTGCCAGTAGTATAGACAGAAACAATGAGCAGTTCTTC. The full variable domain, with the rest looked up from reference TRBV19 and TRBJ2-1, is DGGITQSPKYLFRKEGQNVTLSCEQNLNHDAMYWYRQDPGQGLRLIYYSQIVNDFQKGDIAEGYSVSREKKESFPLTVTSAQKNPTAFYLCASSIDRNNEQFFGPGTRLTVL.

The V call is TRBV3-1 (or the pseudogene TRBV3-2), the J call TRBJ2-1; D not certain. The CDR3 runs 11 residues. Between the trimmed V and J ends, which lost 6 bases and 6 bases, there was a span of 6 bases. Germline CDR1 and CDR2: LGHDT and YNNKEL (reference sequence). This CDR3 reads CASRRSNEQFF. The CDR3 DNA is TGTGCCAGCAGGCGGAGCAATGAGCAGTTCTTC.

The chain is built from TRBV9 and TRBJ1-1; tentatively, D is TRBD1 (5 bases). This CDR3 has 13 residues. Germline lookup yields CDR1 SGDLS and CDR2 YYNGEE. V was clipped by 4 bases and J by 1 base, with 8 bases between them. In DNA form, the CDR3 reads TGTGCCAGCAGCATAACAGGGAACACTGAAGCTTTCTTT. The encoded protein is CASSITGNTEAFF.

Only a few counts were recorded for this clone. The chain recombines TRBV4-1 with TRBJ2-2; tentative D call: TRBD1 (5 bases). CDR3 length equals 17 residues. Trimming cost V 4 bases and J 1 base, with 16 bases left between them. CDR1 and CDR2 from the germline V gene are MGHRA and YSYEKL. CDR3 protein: CASSLAQETKNTGELFF. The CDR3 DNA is TGCGCCAGCAGCCTCGCACAGGAGACAAAGAACACCGGGGAGCTGTTTTTT.

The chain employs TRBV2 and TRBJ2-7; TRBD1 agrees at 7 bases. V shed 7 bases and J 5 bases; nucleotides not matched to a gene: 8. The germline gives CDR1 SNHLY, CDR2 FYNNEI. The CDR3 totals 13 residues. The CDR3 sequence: CASNRQGRNEQYF. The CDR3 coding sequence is TGTGCCAGCAATCGACAGGGCCGGAACGAGCAGTACTTC.

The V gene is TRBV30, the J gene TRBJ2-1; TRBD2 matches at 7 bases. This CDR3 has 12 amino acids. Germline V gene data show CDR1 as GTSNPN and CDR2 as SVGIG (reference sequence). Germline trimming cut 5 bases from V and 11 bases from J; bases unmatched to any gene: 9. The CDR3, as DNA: TGTGCCTGGGAGCGGGGCAACGCCCAGCAGTTCTTC. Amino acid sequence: CAWERGNAQQFF.

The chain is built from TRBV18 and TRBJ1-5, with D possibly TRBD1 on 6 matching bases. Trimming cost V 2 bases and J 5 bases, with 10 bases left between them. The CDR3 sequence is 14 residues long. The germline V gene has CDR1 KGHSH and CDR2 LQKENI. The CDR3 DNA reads TGTGCCAGCTCACCAACAGGGAGCGATCAGCCCCAGCATTTT. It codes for CASSPTGSDQPQHF. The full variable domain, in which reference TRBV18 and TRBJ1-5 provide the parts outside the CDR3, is NAGVMQNPRHLVRRRGQEARLRCSPMKGHSHVYWYRQLPEEGLKFMVYLQKENIIDESGMPKERFSAEFPKEGPSILRIQQVVRGDSAAYFCASSPTGSDQPQHFGDGTRLSIL.

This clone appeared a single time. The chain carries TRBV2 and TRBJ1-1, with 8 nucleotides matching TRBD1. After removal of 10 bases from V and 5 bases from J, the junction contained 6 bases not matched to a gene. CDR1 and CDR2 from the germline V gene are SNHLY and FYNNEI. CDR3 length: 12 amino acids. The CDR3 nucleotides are TGTGCCAACCGACAGGGGAGGACTGAAGCTTTCTTT. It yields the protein CANRQGRTEAFF.